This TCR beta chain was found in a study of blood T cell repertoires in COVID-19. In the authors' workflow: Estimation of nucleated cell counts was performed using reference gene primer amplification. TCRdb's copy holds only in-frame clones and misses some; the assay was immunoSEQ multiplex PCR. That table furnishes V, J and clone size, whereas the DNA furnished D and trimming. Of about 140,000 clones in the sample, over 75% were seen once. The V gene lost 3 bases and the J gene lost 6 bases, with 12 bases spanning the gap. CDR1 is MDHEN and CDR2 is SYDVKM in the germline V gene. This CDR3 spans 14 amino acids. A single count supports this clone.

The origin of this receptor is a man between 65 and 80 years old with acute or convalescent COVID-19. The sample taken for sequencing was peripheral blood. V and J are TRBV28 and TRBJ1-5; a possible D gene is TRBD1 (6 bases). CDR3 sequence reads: CASSFVGAGQPQHF. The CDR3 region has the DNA TGTGCCAGCAGTTTCGTGGGGGCAGGTCAGCCCCAGCATTTT.